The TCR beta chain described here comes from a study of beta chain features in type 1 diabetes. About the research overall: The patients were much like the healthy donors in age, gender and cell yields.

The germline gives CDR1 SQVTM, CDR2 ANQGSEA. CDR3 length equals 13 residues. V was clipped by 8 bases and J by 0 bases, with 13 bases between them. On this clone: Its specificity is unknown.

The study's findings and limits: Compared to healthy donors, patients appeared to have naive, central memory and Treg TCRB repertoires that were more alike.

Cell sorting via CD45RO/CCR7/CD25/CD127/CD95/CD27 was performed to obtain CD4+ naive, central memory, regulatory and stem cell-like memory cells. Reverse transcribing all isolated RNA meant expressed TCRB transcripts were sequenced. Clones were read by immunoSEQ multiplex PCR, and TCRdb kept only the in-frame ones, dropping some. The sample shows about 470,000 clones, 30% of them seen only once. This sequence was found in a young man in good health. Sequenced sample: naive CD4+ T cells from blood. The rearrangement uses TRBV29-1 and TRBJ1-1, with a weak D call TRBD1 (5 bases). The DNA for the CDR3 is TGCAGCCACCAGGGAGCCCTGAACACTGAAGCTTTCTTT. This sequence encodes CSHQGALNTEAFF. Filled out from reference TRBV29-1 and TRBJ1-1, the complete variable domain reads SAVISQKPSRDICQRGTSLTIQCQVDSQVTMMFWYRQQPGQSLTLIATANQGSEATYESGFVIDKFPISRPNLTFSTLTVSNMSPEDSSIYLCSHQGALNTEAFFGQGTRLTVV.